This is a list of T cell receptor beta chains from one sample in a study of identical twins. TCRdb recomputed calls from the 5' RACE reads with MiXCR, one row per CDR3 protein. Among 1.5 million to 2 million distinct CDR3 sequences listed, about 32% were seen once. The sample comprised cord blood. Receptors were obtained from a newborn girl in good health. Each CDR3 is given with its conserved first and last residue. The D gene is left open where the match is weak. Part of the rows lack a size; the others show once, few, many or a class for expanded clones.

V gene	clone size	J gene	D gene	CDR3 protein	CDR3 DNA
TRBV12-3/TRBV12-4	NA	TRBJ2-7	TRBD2	CASSLEGAGGPYEQYF	TGTGCCAGCAGTTTAGAAGGGGCGGGAGGGCCGTACGAGCAGTACTTC
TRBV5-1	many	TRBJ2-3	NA	CASSLDPPGTQYF	TGCGCCAGCAGCTTGGACCCACCGGGTACGCAGTATTTT
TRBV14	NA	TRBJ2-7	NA	CASSQDYWVGSYNEQYF	TGTGCCAGCAGCCAAGATTATTGGGTTGGCTCCTACAATGAGCAGTACTTC
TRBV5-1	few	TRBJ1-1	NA	CASSHTGKDTEAFF	TGCGCCAGCAGCCACACAGGGAAGGACACTGAAGCTTTCTTT
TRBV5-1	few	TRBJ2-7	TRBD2	CASSLAPSGSFDEQYF	TGCGCCAGCAGCTTGGCTCCTAGCGGGAGTTTCGACGAGCAGTACTTC
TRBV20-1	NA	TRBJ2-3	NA	CSARGPFTDTQYF	TGCAGTGCTAGAGGCCCCTTCACAGATACGCAGTATTTT
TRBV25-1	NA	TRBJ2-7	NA	CASSHRLSSYEQYF	TGTGCCAGCAGTCACCGACTATCTTCCTACGAGCAGTACTTC
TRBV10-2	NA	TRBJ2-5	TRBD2	CASSGTSSKETQYF	TGCGCCAGCAGCGGGACTAGCAGTAAAGAGACCCAGTACTTC
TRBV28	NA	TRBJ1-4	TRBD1	CASRTGQAINEKLFF	TGTGCCAGCAGGACCGGACAGGCGATTAATGAAAAACTGTTTTTT
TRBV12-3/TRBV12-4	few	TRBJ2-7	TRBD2	CASSLTSGRALYYEQYF	TGTGCCAGCAGTCTGACTAGCGGGAGAGCCCTCTACTACGAGCAGTACTTC
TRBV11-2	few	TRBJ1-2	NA	CASSPLRGANYGYTF	TGTGCCAGCAGCCCCCTAAGGGGAGCTAACTATGGCTACACCTTC
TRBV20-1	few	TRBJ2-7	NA	CSARGGTGDSYNEQYF	TGCAGTGCTCGGGGGGGGACAGGCGATTCCTACAATGAGCAGTACTTC
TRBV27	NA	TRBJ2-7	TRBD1	CASSLLGQGAHEQYF	TGTGCCAGCAGTTTATTGGGACAGGGGGCGCACGAGCAGTACTTC
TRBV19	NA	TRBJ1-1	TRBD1	CASSKPGQGASTEAFF	TGTGCCAGTAGCAAACCGGGACAGGGGGCCAGCACTGAAGCTTTCTTT
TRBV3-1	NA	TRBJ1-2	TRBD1	CASSRSGTGVGYTF	TGTGCCAGCAGCCGCTCCGGGACAGGGGTTGGCTACACCTTC
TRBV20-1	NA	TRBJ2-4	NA	CSARIGGVDIQYF	TGCAGTGCTAGAATCGGGGGAGTGGACATTCAGTACTTC
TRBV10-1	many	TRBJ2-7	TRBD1	CASSENSRDSSYEQYF	TGCGCCAGCAGTGAGAATTCCCGGGACAGCTCCTACGAGCAGTACTTC
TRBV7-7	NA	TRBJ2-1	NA	CASSLRPGVYEQFF	TGTGCTAGCAGCTTACGCCCCGGAGTGTATGAGCAGTTCTTC
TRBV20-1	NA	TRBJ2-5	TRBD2	CSASTSGRVEETQYF	TGCAGTGCTAGTACTAGCGGGAGGGTGGAAGAGACCCAGTACTTC
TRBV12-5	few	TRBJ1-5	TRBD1	CASGQQGVTARRSNQPQHF	TGTGCTAGTGGTCAACAGGGGGTGACCGCTCGGCGAAGCAATCAGCCCCAGCATTTT
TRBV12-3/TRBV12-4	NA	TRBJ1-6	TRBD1	CASRSRTGDSPLHF	TGTGCCAGCAGGAGCCGGACAGGGGATTCACCCCTCCACTTT
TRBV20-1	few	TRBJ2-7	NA	CSARRRDAISYEQYF	TGCAGTGCTAGACGCAGGGACGCCATCTCCTACGAGCAGTACTTC
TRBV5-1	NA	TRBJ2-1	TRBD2	CASSLPGLALSYNEQFF	TGCGCCAGCAGCTTGCCGGGACTAGCGCTCTCCTACAATGAGCAGTTCTTC
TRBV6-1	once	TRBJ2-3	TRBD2	CASSRRGGRAADTQYF	TGTGCCAGCAGTCGTAGGGGCGGGAGGGCCGCAGATACGCAGTATTTT
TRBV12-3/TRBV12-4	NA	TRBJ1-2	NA	CASRTGTRSGYGYTF	TGTGCCAGCAGAACCGGGACTCGGTCGGGGTATGGCTACACCTTC
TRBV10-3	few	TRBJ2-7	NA	CAISEMGLLYEQYF	TGTGCCATCAGTGAAATGGGCCTCCTCTACGAGCAGTACTTC
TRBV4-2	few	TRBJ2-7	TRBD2	CASSQGPSGSDEQYF	TGTGCCAGCAGCCAAGGGCCTAGCGGGAGTGACGAGCAGTACTTC
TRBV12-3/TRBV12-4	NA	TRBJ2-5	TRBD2	CASSLATFLAVTNNEQYF	TGTGCCAGCAGTTTAGCGACTTTCCTAGCGGTTACGAACAATGAGCAGTACTTC
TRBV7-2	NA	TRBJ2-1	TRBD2	CASSTRVVAGGHNEQFF	TGTGCCAGCAGCACGCGGGTGGTAGCGGGGGGACACAATGAGCAGTTCTTC
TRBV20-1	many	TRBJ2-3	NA	CSARVQYF	TGCAGTGCTAGAGTTCAGTATTTT
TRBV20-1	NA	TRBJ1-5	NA	CSAYPGYNQPQHF	TGCAGTGCTTATCCAGGGTACAATCAGCCCCAGCATTTT
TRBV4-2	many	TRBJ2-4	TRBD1	CASSPLDRGQAKNIQYF	TGTGCCAGCAGCCCCCTCGACAGGGGGCAGGCCAAAAACATTCAGTACTTC
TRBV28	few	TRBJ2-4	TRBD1	CASKISRDRGQIAKNIQYF	TGTGCCAGCAAAATAAGCCGGGACAGGGGGCAAATAGCCAAAAACATTCAGTACTTC
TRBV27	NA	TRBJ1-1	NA	CASGPVGSEAFF	TGTGCCAGCGGCCCGGTGGGATCTGAAGCTTTCTTT
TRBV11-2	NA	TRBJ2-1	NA	CASSLWQGYLDEQFF	TGTGCCAGCAGCTTATGGCAGGGGTATTTGGATGAGCAGTTCTTC
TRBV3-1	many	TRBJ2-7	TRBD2	CASSHSYRDYSYEQYF	TGTGCCAGCAGCCACTCCTACCGGGACTACTCCTACGAGCAGTACTTC
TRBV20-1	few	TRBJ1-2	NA	CSARVGDNNYGYTF	TGCAGTGCTAGAGTCGGCGACAATAACTATGGCTACACCTTC
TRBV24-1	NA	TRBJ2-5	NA	CATSDATGINGAETQYF	TGTGCCACCAGTGATGCCACCGGGATCAATGGGGCCGAGACCCAGTACTTC
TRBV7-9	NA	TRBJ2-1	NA	CASGIGVEQFF	TGTGCCAGCGGTATAGGGGTTGAGCAGTTCTTC
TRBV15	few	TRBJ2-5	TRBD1	CATSNGHRGRGETQYF	TGTGCCACCAGCAACGGTCACAGGGGGAGAGGCGAGACCCAGTACTTC
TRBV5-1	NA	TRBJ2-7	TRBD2	CASSSSEGSGKAYNEQYF	TGCGCCAGCAGCTCCTCTGAAGGTAGCGGGAAGGCCTACAATGAGCAGTACTTC
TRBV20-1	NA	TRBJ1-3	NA	CSAQGSSGNTIYF	TGCAGTGCTCAAGGTTCCTCTGGAAACACCATATATTTT
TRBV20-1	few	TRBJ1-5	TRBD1	CSAHAGTGYIQPQHF	TGCAGTGCCCATGCCGGGACAGGGTATATTCAGCCCCAGCATTTT
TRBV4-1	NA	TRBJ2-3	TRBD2	CASSQEGSGDYTDTQYF	TGCGCCAGCAGCCAAGAAGGAAGCGGGGACTACACAGATACGCAGTATTTT
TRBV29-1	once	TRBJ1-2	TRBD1	CSVEGQGAPYGYTF	TGCAGCGTGGAAGGCCAGGGGGCGCCTTATGGCTACACCTTC
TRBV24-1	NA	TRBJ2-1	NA	CATSDPGGYYNEQFF	TGTGCCACCAGTGACCCCGGGGGCTATTACAATGAGCAGTTCTTC
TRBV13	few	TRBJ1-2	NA	CASSSDRTNEWGYTF	TGTGCCAGCAGCTCCGACAGGACTAACGAGTGGGGGTACACCTTC
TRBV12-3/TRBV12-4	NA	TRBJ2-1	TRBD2	CASSLAPLSSGGYNEQFF	TGTGCCAGCAGTTTAGCGCCCTTATCTAGCGGGGGTTACAATGAGCAGTTCTTC
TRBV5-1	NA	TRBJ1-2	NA	CASRQYNYGYTF	TGCGCCAGCAGACAGTATAACTATGGCTACACCTTC
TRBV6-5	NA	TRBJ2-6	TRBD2	CASSSSGGVFSGANVLTF	TGTGCCAGCAGTTCTAGCGGGGGCGTTTTCTCTGGGGCCAACGTCCTGACTTTC
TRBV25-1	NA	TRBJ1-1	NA	CASSENRLNTEAFF	TGTGCCAGCAGTGAGAACAGGCTGAACACTGAAGCTTTCTTT
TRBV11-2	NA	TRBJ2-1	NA	CASSLGAVYNEQFF	TGTGCCAGCAGCTTAGGGGCAGTCTACAATGAGCAGTTCTTC
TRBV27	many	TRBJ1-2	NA	CASSLKGRDYGYTF	TGTGCCAGCAGTTTAAAGGGACGGGACTATGGCTACACCTTC
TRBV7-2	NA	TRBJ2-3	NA	CASSSSTGLPSTDTQYF	TGTGCCAGCAGCTCCTCAACAGGGCTCCCTAGCACAGATACGCAGTATTTT
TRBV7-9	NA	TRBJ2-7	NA	CASSTGSAYEQYF	TGTGCCAGCAGCACAGGGTCGGCCTACGAGCAGTACTTC
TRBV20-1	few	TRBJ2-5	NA	CSAERRIGETQYF	TGCAGTGCTGAGCGACGAATTGGGGAGACCCAGTACTTC
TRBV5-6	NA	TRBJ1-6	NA	CASSSQERRGNSPLHF	TGTGCCAGCAGTTCCCAGGAGAGGAGGGGGAATTCACCCCTCCACTTT
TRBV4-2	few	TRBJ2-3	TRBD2	CASSQGWLAGDVESRRLTQYF	TGTGCCAGCAGCCAAGGCTGGCTAGCGGGGGACGTAGAGAGCAGGAGACTTACGCAGTATTTT
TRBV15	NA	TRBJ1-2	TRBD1	CATSRDQGGSTF	TGTGCCACCAGCAGAGATCAAGGGGGCAGCACCTTC